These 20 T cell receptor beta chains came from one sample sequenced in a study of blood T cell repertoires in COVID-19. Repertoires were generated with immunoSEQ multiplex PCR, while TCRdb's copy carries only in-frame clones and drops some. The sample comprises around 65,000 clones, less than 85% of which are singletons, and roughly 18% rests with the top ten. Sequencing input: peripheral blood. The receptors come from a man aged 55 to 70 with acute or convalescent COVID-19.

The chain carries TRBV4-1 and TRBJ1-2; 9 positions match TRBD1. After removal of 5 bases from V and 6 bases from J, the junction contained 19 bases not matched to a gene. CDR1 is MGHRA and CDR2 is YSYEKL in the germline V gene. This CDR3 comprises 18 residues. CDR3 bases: TGCGCCAGCAGCAGAAGTCCGGGACAGGGCCCCGGAGTGCATGGCTACACCTTC. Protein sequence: CASSRSPGQGPGVHGYTF.

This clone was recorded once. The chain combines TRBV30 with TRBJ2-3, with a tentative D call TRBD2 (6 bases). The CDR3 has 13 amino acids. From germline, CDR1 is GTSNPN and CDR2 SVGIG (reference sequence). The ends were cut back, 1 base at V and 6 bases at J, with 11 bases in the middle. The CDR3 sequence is CAWSGQGGDTQYF. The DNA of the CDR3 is TGTGCCTGGAGTGGTCAGGGAGGCGATACGCAGTATTTT.

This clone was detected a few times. This CDR3 is CASSEAGVGGNQPQHF. The CDR3 coding sequence is TGTGCCAGCAGTGAAGCTGGGGTCGGGGGCAATCAGCCCCAGCATTTT. The chain combines TRBV2 with TRBJ1-5; no firm D call. Germline CDR1 is SNHLY and CDR2 is FYNNEI. This CDR3 has 16 residues. The V gene lost 0 bases and the J gene lost 2 bases, with 11 bases spanning the gap.

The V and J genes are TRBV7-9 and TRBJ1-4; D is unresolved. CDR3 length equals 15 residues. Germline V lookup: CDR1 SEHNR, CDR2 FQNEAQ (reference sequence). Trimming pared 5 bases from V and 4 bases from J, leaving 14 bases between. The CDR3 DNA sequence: TGTGCCAGCAGCCTCAAGTCAGGTTATAATGAAAAACTGTTTTTT. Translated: CASSLKSGYNEKLFF.

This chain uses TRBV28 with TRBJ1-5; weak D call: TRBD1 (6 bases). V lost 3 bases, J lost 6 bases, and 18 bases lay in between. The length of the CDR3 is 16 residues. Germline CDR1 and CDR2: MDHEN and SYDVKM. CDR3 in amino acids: CASSLPGQTTAQPQHF. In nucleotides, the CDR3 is TGTGCCAGCAGTTTGCCGGGACAAACCACCGCTCAGCCCCAGCATTTT.

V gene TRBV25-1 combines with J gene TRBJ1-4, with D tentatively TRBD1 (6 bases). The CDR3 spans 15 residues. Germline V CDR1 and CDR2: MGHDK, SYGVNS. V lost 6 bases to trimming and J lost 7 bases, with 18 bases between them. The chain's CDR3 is CASRKMGGQGEKLFF. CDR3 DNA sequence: TGTGCCAGCAGGAAAATGGGGGGGCAAGGTGAAAAACTGTTTTTT.

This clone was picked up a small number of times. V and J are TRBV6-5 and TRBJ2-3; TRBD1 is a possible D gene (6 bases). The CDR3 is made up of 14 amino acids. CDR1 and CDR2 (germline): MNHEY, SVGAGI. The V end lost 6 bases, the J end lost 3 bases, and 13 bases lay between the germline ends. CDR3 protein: CASRTRGRTDTQYF. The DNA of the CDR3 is TGTGCCAGCAGGACCAGGGGCCGAACAGATACGCAGTATTTT.

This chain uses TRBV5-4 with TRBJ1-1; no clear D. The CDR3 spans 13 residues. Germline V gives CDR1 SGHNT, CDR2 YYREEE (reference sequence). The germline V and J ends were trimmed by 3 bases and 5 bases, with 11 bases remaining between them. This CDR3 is CASSSRRGTEAFF. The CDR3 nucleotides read TGTGCCAGCAGCTCACGGCGAGGAACTGAAGCTTTCTTT.

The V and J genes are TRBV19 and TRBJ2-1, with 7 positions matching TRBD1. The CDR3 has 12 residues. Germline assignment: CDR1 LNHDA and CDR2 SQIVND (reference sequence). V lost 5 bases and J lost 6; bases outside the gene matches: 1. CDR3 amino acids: CASSRQGNEQFF. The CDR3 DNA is TGTGCCAGTAGTCGACAGGGCAATGAGCAGTTCTTC.

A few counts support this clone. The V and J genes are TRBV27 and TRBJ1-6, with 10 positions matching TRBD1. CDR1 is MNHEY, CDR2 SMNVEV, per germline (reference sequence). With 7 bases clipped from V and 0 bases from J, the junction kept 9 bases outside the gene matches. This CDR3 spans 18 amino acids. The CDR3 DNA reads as TGTGCCAGCAAGACGAGACAGGGGGCCTCCTCCTATAATTCACCCCTCCACTTT. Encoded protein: CASKTRQGASSYNSPLHF.

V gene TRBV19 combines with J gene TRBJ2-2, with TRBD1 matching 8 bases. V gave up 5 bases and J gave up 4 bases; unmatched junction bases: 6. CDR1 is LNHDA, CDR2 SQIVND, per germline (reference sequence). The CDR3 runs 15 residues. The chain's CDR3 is CASSARQGFTGELFF. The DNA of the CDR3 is TGTGCCAGTAGTGCCAGACAGGGGTTCACCGGGGAGCTGTTTTTT.

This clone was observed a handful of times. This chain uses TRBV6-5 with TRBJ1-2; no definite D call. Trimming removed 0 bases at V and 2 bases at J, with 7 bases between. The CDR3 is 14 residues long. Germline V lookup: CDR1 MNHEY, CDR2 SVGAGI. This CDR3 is CASSYSRVNYGYTF. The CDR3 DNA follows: TGTGCCAGCAGTTACTCGCGGGTCAACTATGGCTACACCTTC.

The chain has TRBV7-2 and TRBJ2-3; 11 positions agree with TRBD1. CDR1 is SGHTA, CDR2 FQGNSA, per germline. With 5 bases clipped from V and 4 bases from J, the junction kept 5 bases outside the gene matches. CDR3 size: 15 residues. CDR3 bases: TGTGCCAGCAGCGCGGACAGGGGGCGCGCAGATACGCAGTATTTT. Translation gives CASSADRGRADTQYF. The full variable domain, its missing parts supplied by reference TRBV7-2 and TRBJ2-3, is GAGVSQSPSNKVTEKGKDVELRCDPISGHTALYWYRQSLGQGLEFLIYFQGNSAPDKSGLPSDRFSAERTGGSVSTLTIQRTQQEDSAVYLCASSADRGRADTQYFGPGTRLTVL.

CDR3 DNA sequence: TGTGCCAGCAGTAACGGAGCGGGAGGATCAGAGACCCAGTACTTC. Protein product: CASSNGAGGSETQYF. The chain carries TRBV7-2 and TRBJ2-5; TRBD2 matches at 9 bases. The CDR3 runs 15 residues. Looked up from germline, CDR1 is SGHTA and CDR2 is FQGNSA. J was trimmed by 4 bases and V by 6 bases; bases with no gene match: 9.

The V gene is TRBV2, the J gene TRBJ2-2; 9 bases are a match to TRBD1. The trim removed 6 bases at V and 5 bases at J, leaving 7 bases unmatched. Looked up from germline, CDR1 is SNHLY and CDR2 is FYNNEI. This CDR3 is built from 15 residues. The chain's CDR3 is CASREGQGWTGELFF. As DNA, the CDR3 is TGTGCCAGCAGGGAGGGACAGGGCTGGACCGGGGAGCTGTTTTTT.

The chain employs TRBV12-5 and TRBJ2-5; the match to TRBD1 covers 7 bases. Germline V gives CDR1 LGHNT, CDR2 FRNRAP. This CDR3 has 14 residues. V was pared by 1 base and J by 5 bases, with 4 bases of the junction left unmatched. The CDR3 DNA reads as TGTGCTAGTGGTTTGGGGACAGGTGAGGAGACCCAGTACTTC. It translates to CASGLGTGEETQYF.

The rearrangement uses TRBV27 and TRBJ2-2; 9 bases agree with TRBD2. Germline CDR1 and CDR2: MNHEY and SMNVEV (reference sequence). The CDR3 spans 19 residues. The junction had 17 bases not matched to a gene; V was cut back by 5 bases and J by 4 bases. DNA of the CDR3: TGTGCCAGCAGTACGAGGGCTCCTAGCGGGACCCGTGGCACCGGGGAGCTGTTTTTT. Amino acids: CASSTRAPSGTRGTGELFF.

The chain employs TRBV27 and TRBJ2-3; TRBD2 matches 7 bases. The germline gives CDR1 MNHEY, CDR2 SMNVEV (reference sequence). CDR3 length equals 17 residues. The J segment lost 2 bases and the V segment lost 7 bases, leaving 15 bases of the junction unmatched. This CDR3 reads CASTRRASGLLTDTQYF. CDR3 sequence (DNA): TGTGCCAGCACTAGGCGGGCTAGCGGTCTCCTCACAGATACGCAGTATTTT.

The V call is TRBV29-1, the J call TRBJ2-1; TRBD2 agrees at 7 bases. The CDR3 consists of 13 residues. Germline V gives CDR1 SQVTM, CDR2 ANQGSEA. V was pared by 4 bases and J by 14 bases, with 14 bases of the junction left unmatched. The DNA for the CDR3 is TGCAGCGTTGGGCTAGCGGAGACCCGAGGGGAGTTCTTC. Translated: CSVGLAETRGEFF.

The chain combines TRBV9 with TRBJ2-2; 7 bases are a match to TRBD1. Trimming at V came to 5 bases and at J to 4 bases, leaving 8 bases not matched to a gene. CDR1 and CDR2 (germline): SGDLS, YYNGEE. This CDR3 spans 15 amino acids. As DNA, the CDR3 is TGTGCCAGCAGTGAACAGGGGAAGCGCACCGGGGAGCTGTTTTTT. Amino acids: CASSEQGKRTGELFF.